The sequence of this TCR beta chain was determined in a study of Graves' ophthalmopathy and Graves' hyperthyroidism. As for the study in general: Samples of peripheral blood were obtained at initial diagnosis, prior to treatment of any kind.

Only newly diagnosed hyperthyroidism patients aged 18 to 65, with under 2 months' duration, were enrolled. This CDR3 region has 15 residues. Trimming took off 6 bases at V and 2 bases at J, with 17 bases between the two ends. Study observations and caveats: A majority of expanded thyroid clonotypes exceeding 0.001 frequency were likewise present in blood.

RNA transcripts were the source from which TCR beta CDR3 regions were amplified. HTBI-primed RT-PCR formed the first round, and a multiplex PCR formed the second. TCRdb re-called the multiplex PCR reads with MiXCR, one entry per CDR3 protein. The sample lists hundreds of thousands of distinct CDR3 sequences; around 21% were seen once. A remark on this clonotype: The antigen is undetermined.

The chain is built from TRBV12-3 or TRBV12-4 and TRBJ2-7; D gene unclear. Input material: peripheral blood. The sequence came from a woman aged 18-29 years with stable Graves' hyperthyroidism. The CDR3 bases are TGTGCCAGCAGCCATGCTCCCGGGTTCCCCTACGAGCAGTACTTC. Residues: CASSHAPGFPYEQYF.